There are a few counts of the clone carrying this T cell receptor (beta chain). Libraries were prepared by immunoSEQ multiplex PCR; TCRdb keeps only in-frame clonotypes and omits some of them. The profile shows 13,000 or so clones, approximately 87% of them singletons. This specimen comes from a study of blood T cell repertoires in COVID-19. V was clipped by 2 bases and J by 0 bases, with 13 bases between them. The V gene's germline CDR1 is MNHEY and CDR2 SVGAGI. The CDR3 runs to 16 residues. The sequence was collected from a man in his forties with active or convalescent COVID-19. The sequenced sample consisted of peripheral blood. The chain recombines TRBV6-5 with TRBJ1-1, with D tentatively TRBD1 (6 bases). CDR3 DNA: TGTGCCAGCAGTTACATGTTCCAGGGGATGAACACTGAAGCTTTCTTT. This sequence encodes CASSYMFQGMNTEAFF.